A selection of T cell receptor beta chains follows, all from one sample in a study of PD-1 blockade in classical Hodgkin lymphoma. Some clones are missing from TCRdb's copy, which holds only in-frame ones; the method was immunoSEQ multiplex PCR. The sample lists under 40,000 clones, roughly nine tenths occurring once. The sequenced sample was CD4+ T cells from blood. These receptors all come from a human donor with classical Hodgkin lymphoma. Each CDR3 is given with its conserved first and last residue. A D gene is named only where the DNA matches it firmly. Only part of the rows carry a size: once, few, many, or a class if the clone is expanded.

v_gene	abundance	j_gene	d_gene	CDR3aa	CDR3nt
TRBV5-1	NA	TRBJ2-1	TRBD2	CASSLGLAGASYNEQFF	TGCGCCAGCAGTCTTGGACTAGCGGGAGCCTCCTACAATGAGCAGTTCTTC
TRBV27	NA	TRBJ2-1	TRBD2	CASSPGASGRGGEQFF	TGTGCCAGCAGTCCTGGGGCTAGCGGGAGAGGAGGGGAGCAGTTCTTC
TRBV2	NA	TRBJ1-4	NA	CASQQETNEKLFF	TGTGCCAGCCAACAGGAAACTAATGAAAAACTGTTTTTT
TRBV28	NA	TRBJ1-5	NA	CASSYEGAGNQPQHF	TGTGCCAGCAGTTATGAGGGCGCGGGCAATCAGCCCCAGCATTTT
TRBV5-1	NA	TRBJ2-3	NA	CASSLGFGQEDTQYF	TGCGCCAGCAGCTTGGGTTTTGGGCAGGAAGATACGCAGTATTTT
TRBV18	once	TRBJ2-1	NA	CASSVEGELANEQFF	TGTGCCAGCTCAGTAGAGGGGGAATTAGCCAATGAGCAGTTCTTC
TRBV6-1	few	TRBJ2-7	TRBD1	CASTRTGSYEQYF	TGTGCCAGCACTAGGACAGGCTCATACGAGCAGTACTTC
TRBV4-2	NA	TRBJ1-2	TRBD1	CASSTRDSPIEGYTF	TGTGCCAGCAGCACTCGGGACAGCCCCATTGAGGGCTACACCTTC
TRBV28	NA	TRBJ1-4	NA	CASSLFGATNEKLFF	TGTGCCAGCAGTTTATTTGGTGCAACTAATGAAAAACTGTTTTTT
TRBV27	NA	TRBJ2-2	TRBD2	CASSSPGLAGGSTGELFF	TGTGCCAGCAGTTCCCCGGGACTAGCGGGAGGTTCGACCGGGGAGCTGTTTTTT
TRBV6-5	few	TRBJ2-6	NA	CASSYRQGPVANVLTF	TGTGCCAGCAGTTACCGCCAGGGGCCGGTGGCCAACGTCCTGACTTTC
TRBV5-1	NA	TRBJ2-2	NA	CASSSRTGNTGELFF	TGCGCCAGCAGTTCCCGGACGGGGAACACCGGGGAGCTGTTTTTT
TRBV6-6	once	TRBJ1-1	TRBD1	CASARDRVGGNTEAFF	TGTGCCAGCGCCCGGGACAGGGTGGGTGGGAACACTGAAGCTTTCTTT
TRBV6-1	NA	TRBJ2-3	NA	CASSEVTGESTDTQYF	TGTGCCAGCAGTGAAGTAACGGGAGAGAGCACAGATACGCAGTATTTT
TRBV7-9	NA	TRBJ1-1	NA	CASSLDPNLGRGYTEAFF	TGTGCCAGCAGCTTAGACCCCAACCTCGGACGGGGATACACTGAAGCTTTCTTT
TRBV7-2	NA	TRBJ2-7	TRBD2	CASSSRTSGTGSYEQYF	TGTGCCAGCAGCTCCCGGACTAGCGGGACGGGGTCCTACGAGCAGTACTTC
TRBV18	NA	TRBJ2-7	NA	CASSPIDAGPGPYEQYF	TGTGCCAGCTCTCCAATCGATGCGGGCCCGGGGCCCTACGAGCAGTACTTC
TRBV5-6	NA	TRBJ1-1	NA	CASSLVWRNTEAFF	TGTGCCAGCAGCTTGGTTTGGCGGAACACTGAAGCTTTCTTT
TRBV28	once	TRBJ1-4	NA	CASSLGAPRRKLFF	TGTGCCAGCAGTTTAGGCGCACCCCGGAGAAAACTGTTTTTT
TRBV5-8	NA	TRBJ1-2	NA	CASSGGLGYTF	TGTGCCAGCAGCGGGGGACTTGGCTACACCTTC
TRBV23-1	NA	TRBJ2-7	TRBD2	CASSRTLAASYEQYF	TGCGCCAGCAGTCGTACGCTAGCGGCATCCTACGAGCAGTACTTC
TRBV19	NA	TRBJ2-3	TRBD2	CASTPGPREGADTQYF	TGTGCCAGTACGCCCGGCCCCCGGGAGGGCGCAGATACGCAGTATTTT
TRBV5-8	NA	TRBJ2-6	NA	CASSWPRSGANVLTF	TGTGCCAGCAGCTGGCCCCGGTCTGGGGCCAACGTCCTGACTTTC
TRBV5-1	NA	TRBJ2-5	TRBD2	CASSLWTSAQETQYF	TGCGCCAGCAGCTTGTGGACTAGCGCCCAAGAGACCCAGTACTTC
TRBV2	NA	TRBJ2-2	TRBD1	CASTNRDRANTGELFF	TGTGCCAGCACCAACCGGGACAGGGCGAACACCGGGGAGCTGTTTTTT
TRBV6-1	NA	TRBJ2-5	NA	CASSARWRGQETQYF	TGTGCCAGCAGCGCCAGGTGGCGGGGCCAAGAGACCCAGTACTTC
TRBV28	NA	TRBJ2-3	NA	CASSFRGKDFSTDTQYF	TGTGCCAGCAGTTTCAGAGGTAAAGATTTCTCCACAGATACGCAGTATTTT
TRBV27	NA	TRBJ2-5	NA	CASSPRTTYQETQYF	TGTGCCAGCAGTCCACGGACGACGTACCAAGAGACCCAGTACTTC
TRBV5-4	NA	TRBJ2-5	TRBD1	CASSPQGQGRVKYF	TGTGCCAGCAGCCCCCAGGGACAGGGAAGGGTGAAGTACTTC
TRBV4-1	once	TRBJ2-2	NA	CASSPLMNTGELFF	TGCGCCAGCAGCCCCTTAATGAACACCGGGGAGCTGTTTTTT
TRBV2	few	TRBJ1-2	TRBD1	CASSLDRVGYTF	TGTGCCAGCAGTCTCGACAGGGTTGGCTACACCTTC
TRBV19	few	TRBJ2-1	TRBD2	CASSRLGREGLDEQFF	TGTGCCAGTAGTCGCCTGGGGCGGGAGGGCTTGGATGAGCAGTTCTTC
TRBV10-3	few	TRBJ1-1	NA	CAISDKGGNTEAFF	TGTGCCATCAGTGATAAAGGAGGGAACACTGAAGCTTTCTTT